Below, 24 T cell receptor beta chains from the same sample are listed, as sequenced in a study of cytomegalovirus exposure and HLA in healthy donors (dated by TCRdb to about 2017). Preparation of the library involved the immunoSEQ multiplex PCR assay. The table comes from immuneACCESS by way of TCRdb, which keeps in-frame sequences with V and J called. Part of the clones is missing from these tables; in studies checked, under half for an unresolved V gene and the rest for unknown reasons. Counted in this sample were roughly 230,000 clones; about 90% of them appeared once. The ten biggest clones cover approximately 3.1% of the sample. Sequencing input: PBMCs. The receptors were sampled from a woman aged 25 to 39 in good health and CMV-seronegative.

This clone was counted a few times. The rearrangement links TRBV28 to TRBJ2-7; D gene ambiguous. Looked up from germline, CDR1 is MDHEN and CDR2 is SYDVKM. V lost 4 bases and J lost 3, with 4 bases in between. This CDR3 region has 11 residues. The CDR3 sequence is CASSSFYEQYF. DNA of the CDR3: TGTGCCAGCAGTTCCTTCTACGAGCAGTACTTC.

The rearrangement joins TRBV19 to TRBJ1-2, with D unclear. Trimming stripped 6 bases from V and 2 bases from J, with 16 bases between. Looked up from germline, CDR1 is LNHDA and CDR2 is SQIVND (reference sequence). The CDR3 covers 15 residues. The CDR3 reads CASSHYVETNYGYTF. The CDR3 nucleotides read TGTGCCAGTAGCCATTACGTGGAGACCAACTATGGCTACACCTTC.

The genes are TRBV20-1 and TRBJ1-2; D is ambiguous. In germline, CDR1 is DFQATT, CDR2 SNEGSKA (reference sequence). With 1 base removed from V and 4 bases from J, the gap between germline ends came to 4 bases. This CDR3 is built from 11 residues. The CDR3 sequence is CSARGGYGYTF. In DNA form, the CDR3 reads TGCAGTGCTAGAGGAGGCTATGGCTACACCTTC.

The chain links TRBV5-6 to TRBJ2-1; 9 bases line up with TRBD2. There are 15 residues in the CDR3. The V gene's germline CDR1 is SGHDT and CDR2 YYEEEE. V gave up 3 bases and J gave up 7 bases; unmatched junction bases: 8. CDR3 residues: CASSSAGGQINEQFF. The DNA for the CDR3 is TGTGCCAGCAGCTCAGCGGGGGGACAGATTAATGAGCAGTTCTTC.

The CDR3 region is CASRDRGITYEQYF. The DNA of the CDR3 is TGTGCCAGCAGAGACAGGGGGATCACCTACGAGCAGTACTTC. The rearrangement uses TRBV6-1 and TRBJ2-7; 9 bases match TRBD1. The CDR3 sequence is 14 residues long. Germline V gives CDR1 MNHNS, CDR2 SASEGT. V gave up 6 bases and J gave up 2 bases; unmatched junction bases: 5.

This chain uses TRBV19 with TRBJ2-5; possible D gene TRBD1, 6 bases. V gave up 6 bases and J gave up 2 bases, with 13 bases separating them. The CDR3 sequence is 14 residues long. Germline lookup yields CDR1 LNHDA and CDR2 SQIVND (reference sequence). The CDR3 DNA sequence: TGTGCCAGTAGCTTCGACAGGCTACAAGAGACCCAGTACTTC. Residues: CASSFDRLQETQYF.

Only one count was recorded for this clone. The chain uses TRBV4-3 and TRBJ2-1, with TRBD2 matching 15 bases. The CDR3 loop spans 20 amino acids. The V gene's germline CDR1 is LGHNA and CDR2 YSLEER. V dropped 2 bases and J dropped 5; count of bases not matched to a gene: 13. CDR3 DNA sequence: TGCGCCAGCAGCCAATTCTCGACCGGACTAGCGGGAGGGCCCGACAATGAGCAGTTCTTC. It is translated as CASSQFSTGLAGGPDNEQFF.

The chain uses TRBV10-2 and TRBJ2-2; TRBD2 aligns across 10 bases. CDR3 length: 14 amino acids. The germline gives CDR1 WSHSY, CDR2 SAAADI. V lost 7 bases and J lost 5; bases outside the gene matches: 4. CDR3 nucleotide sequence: TGCGCCAGCACGGTACTAGCGGGAACCGGGGAGCTGTTTTTT. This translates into CASTVLAGTGELFF.

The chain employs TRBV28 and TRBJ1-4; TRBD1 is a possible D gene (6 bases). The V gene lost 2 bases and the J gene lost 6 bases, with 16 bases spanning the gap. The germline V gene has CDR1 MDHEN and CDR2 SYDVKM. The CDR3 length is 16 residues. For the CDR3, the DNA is TGTGCCAGCAGTTTAAGGGGGTCGGGGGGCTATGAAAAACTGTTTTTT. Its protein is CASSLRGSGGYEKLFF. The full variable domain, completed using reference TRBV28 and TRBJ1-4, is DVKVTQSSRYLVKRTGEKVFLECVQDMDHENMFWYRQDPGLGLRLIYFSYDVKMKEKGDIPEGYSVSREKKERFSLILESASTNQTSMYLCASSLRGSGGYEKLFFGSGTQLSVL.

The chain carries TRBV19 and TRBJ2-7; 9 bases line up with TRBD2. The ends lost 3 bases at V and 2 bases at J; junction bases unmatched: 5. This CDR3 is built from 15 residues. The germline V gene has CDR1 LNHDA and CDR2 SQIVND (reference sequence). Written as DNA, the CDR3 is TGTGCCAGTAGTATCGGACTAGCGAGTACCTACGAGCAGTACTTC. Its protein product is CASSIGLASTYEQYF.

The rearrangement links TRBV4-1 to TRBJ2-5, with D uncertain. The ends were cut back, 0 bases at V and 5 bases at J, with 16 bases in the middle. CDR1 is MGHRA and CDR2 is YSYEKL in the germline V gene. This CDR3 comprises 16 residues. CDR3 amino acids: CASSQEPVAATETQYF. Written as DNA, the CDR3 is TGCGCCAGCAGCCAAGAACCGGTCGCGGCCACTGAGACCCAGTACTTC.

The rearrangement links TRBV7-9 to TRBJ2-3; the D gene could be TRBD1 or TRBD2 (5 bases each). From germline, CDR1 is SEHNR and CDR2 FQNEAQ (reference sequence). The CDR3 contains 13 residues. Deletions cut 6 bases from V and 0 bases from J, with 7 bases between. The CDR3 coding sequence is TGTGCCAGCAGTTGGGACAGCACAGATACGCAGTATTTT. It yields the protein CASSWDSTDTQYF.

The CDR3, as DNA: TGTGCCAGCAGTATACGGGCGGGAACCACGAACACCGGGGAGCTGTTTTTT. This gives the protein CASSIRAGTTNTGELFF. The chain links TRBV28 to TRBJ2-2; TRBD2 might be the D (6 bases). The length of the CDR3 is 17 residues. Trimming took off 5 bases at V and 0 bases at J, with 16 bases between the two ends. In germline, CDR1 is MDHEN, CDR2 SYDVKM. Complete variable domain (other parts from reference TRBV28 and TRBJ2-2): DVKVTQSSRYLVKRTGEKVFLECVQDMDHENMFWYRQDPGLGLRLIYFSYDVKMKEKGDIPEGYSVSREKKERFSLILESASTNQTSMYLCASSIRAGTTNTGELFFGEGSRLTVL.

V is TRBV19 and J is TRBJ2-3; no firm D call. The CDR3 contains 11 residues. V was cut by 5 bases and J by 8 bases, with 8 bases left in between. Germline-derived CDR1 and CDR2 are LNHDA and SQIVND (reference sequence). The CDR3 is CASSVPPTQYF. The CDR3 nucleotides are TGTGCCAGTAGTGTCCCCCCTACGCAGTATTTT.

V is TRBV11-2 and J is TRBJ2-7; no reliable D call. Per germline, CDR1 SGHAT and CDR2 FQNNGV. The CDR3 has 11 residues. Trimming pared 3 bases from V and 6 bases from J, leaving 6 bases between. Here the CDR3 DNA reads TGTGCCAGCAGCTTGTTGAGCGAGCAGTACTTC. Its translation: CASSLLSEQYF.

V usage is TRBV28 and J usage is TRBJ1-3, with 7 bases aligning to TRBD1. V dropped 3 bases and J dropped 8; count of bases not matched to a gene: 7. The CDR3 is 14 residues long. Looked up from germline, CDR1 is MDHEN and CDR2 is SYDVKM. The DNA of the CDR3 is TGTGCCAGCAGTTTGCAGGGGGGGTTTGACACCATATATTTT. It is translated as CASSLQGGFDTIYF.

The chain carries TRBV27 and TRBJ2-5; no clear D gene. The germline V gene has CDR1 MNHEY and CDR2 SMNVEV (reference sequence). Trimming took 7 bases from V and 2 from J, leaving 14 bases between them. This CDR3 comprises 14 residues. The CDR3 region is CASIPRTLQETQYF. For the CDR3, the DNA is TGTGCCAGCATCCCCCGGACCCTTCAAGAGACCCAGTACTTC.

The chain's CDR3 is CATSTNSPWSNQPQHF. For the CDR3, the DNA is TGTGCCACCAGCACAAATAGCCCATGGAGCAATCAGCCCCAGCATTTT. The chain links TRBV15 to TRBJ1-5; D remains ambiguous. This CDR3 region has 16 residues. Trimming took 4 bases from V and 1 from J, leaving 14 bases between them. From germline, CDR1 is LNHNV and CDR2 YYDKDF (reference sequence).

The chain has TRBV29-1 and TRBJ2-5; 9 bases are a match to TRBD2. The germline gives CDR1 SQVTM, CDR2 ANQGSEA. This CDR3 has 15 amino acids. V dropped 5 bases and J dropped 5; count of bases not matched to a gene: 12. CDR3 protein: CSVLNLAGEAETQYF. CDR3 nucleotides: TGCAGCGTTCTAAACTTAGCGGGAGAGGCGGAGACCCAGTACTTC. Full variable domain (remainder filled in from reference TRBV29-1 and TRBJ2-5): SAVISQKPSRDICQRGTSLTIQCQVDSQVTMMFWYRQQPGQSLTLIATANQGSEATYESGFVIDKFPISRPNLTFSTLTVSNMSPEDSSIYLCSVLNLAGEAETQYFGPGTRLLVL.

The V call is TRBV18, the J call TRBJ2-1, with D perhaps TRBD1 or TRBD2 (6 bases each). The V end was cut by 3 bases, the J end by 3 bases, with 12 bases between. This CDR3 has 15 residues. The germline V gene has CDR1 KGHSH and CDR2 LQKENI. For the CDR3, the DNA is TGTGCCAGCTCACCGGTGGGGGGCAACTACAATGAGCAGTTCTTC. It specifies CASSPVGGNYNEQFF.

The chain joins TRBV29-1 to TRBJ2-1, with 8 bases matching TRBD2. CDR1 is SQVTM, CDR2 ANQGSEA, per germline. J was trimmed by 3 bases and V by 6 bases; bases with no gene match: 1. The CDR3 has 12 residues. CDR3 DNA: TGCAGCGTACTAGCGGACTACAATGAGCAGTTCTTC. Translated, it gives CSVLADYNEQFF.

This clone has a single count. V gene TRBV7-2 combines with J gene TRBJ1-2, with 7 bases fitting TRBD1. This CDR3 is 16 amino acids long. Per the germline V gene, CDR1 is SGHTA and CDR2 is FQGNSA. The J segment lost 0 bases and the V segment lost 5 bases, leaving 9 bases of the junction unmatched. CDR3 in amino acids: CASSPEIGTANYGYTF. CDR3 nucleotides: TGTGCCAGCAGCCCAGAAATTGGGACAGCTAACTATGGCTACACCTTC.

The CDR3 DNA reads as TGTGCCAGCAGTGAAGCTGGGGACCTTGTTGTAGACACTGAAGCTTTCTTT. Translated: CASSEAGDLVVDTEAFF. The chain combines TRBV2 with TRBJ1-1, with a possible D match to TRBD1 (5 bases). CDR1 is SNHLY and CDR2 is FYNNEI in the germline V gene. V lost 0 bases and J 3 bases, leaving 17 bases between the germline ends. CDR3 length: 17 residues.

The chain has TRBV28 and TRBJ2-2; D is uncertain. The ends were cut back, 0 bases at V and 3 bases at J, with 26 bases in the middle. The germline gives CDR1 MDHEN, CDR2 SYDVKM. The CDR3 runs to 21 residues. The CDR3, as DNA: TGTGCCAGCAGTTTATGGTGGGCGAACACAGCTGATTTGAACTACACCGGGGAGCTGTTTTTT. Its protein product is CASSLWWANTADLNYTGELFF.